This T cell receptor beta chain comes out of a study of T cells after yellow fever vaccination. Study at large: It was SMART-Seq v4 Ultra Low Input that prepared the fractions with low cell numbers. General observations from the study: A secondary response was less intense yet reached its peak sooner, at day 5 versus 15. Subsequent booster samples again held most clones from primary vaccination (96% CD4, about 86% CD8).

By 5'RACE template switching, TCR cDNA was produced, with a universal primer site and UMIs added in the process. TCRdb recomputed calls from the 5' RACE reads with MiXCR, one row per CDR3 protein. There are hundreds of thousands of distinct CDR3 sequences in the sample; about 15% occur only once, and approximately 15% lies in the top ten. Details on this clonotype: What it binds is not known.

CDR1 is SEHNR and CDR2 is FQNEAQ in the germline V gene (reference sequence). Trimming took 2 bases from V and 1 from J, leaving 12 bases between them. This CDR3 contains 16 residues. The chain is built from TRBV7-9 and TRBJ2-4; D not certain. This material consisted of PBMCs, taken roughly 5 days after the first yellow fever vaccination. The TCR comes from a man aged 18 to 29 who received the YFV17D yellow fever vaccine. The CDR3, as DNA: TGTGCCAGCAGCTTAATCCTGGGTACGGCCAAAAACATTCAGTACTTC. Protein sequence: CASSLILGTAKNIQYF.